The 9 T cell receptor beta chains below all came from one sample that was sequenced in a study of blood T cell repertoires in COVID-19. TCRdb's table, derived via immunoSEQ multiplex PCR, lists solely in-frame clones and lacks some. The sample includes about 270,000 clones, over 80% seen only once; the top ten take around 3.7%. What was sequenced was peripheral blood. The receptors shown here come from a woman in her forties or fifties with active or convalescent COVID-19.

V usage is TRBV2 and J usage is TRBJ1-1, with D possibly being TRBD1 (5 bases). The CDR3 has 12 amino acids. CDR1 and CDR2 from the germline V gene are SNHLY and FYNNEI. Trimming took 11 bases from V and 10 from J, leaving 20 bases between them. The CDR3, as DNA: TGTGCCTCCGTGGGTGTCCAAAGGGGAGCTTTCTTT. Translation gives CASVGVQRGAFF.

This clone was recorded at least ten times. The rearrangement uses TRBV27 and TRBJ2-3; a weak D match, TRBD2 (6 bases). The germline V gene encodes CDR1 MNHEY and CDR2 SMNVEV (reference sequence). This CDR3 comprises 15 residues. V lost 6 bases, J lost 6 bases, and 19 bases lay in between. The CDR3 protein is CASSPYRERLDTQYF. The CDR3 coding sequence is TGTGCCAGCAGCCCTTATCGGGAGAGATTGGATACGCAGTATTTT.

The chain joins TRBV7-9 to TRBJ1-1; D remains ambiguous. Germline CDR1 SEHNR, CDR2 FQNEAQ (reference sequence). This CDR3 is built from 15 residues. V was shortened by 1 base and J by 1 base, with 10 bases between the two germline ends. In nucleotides, the CDR3 is TGTGCCAGCAGCTTAGGCCGACTAAAGAACACTGAAGCTTTCTTT. The encoded protein is CASSLGRLKNTEAFF.

The chain has TRBV2 and TRBJ1-1; D not resolved. The CDR3 sequence is 11 residues long. The germline V gene encodes CDR1 SNHLY and CDR2 FYNNEI. The ends were cut back, 6 bases at V and 4 bases at J, with 6 bases in the middle. CDR3 DNA: TGTGCCAGCAGACAGACCACTGAAGCTTTCTTT. It codes for CASRQTTEAFF.

This clone came up many times. Other DNA sequences from this sample encode an identical CDR3 as well. This sequence joins TRBV19 and TRBJ2-5; 7 bases map to TRBD2. The CDR3 has 12 residues. Germline CDR1 is LNHDA and CDR2 is SQIVND (reference sequence). Trimming at V came to 8 bases and at J to 3 bases, leaving 3 bases not matched to a gene. In DNA, the CDR3 is TGTGCCAGTTCCGGGACTAAAGAGACCCAGTACTTC. Its protein product is CASSGTKETQYF. Combining the CDR3 with reference TRBV19 and TRBJ2-5 gives the whole variable domain DGGITQSPKYLFRKEGQNVTLSCEQNLNHDAMYWYRQDPGQGLRLIYYSQIVNDFQKGDIAEGYSVSREKKESFPLTVTSAQKNPTAFYLCASSGTKETQYFGPGTRLLVL.

The V and J genes are TRBV19 and TRBJ2-1; D might be TRBD2 (5 bases). Trimming cost V 6 bases and J 0 bases, with 9 bases left between them. This CDR3 is 14 amino acids long. The germline V gene has CDR1 LNHDA and CDR2 SQIVND (reference sequence). CDR3 region: CASRERTSYNEQFF. The CDR3 region has the DNA TGTGCCAGTAGGGAGCGGACCTCCTACAATGAGCAGTTCTTC. Together with reference TRBV19 and TRBJ2-1, the CDR3 gives the full variable domain: DGGITQSPKYLFRKEGQNVTLSCEQNLNHDAMYWYRQDPGQGLRLIYYSQIVNDFQKGDIAEGYSVSREKKESFPLTVTSAQKNPTAFYLCASRERTSYNEQFFGPGTRLTVL.

V and J are TRBV12-3 or TRBV12-4 and TRBJ2-2; D might be TRBD2 (6 bases). This CDR3 spans 13 amino acids. The ends were cut back, 2 bases at V and 7 bases at J, with 8 bases in the middle. CDR3: CASSLSGDGELFF. Here the CDR3 DNA reads TGTGCCAGCAGTTTATCGGGGGACGGGGAGCTGTTTTTT.

The V and J genes are TRBV6-5 and TRBJ2-2, with a possible D match to TRBD2 (5 bases). Germline loops: CDR1 MNHEY, CDR2 SVGAGI. V was trimmed by 5 bases and J by 0 bases, leaving 7 bases between them. The CDR3 has 14 residues. For the CDR3, the DNA is TGTGCCAGCAGTCTCGGGGCGAACACCGGGGAGCTGTTTTTT. It specifies CASSLGANTGELFF.

V usage is TRBV7-3 and J usage is TRBJ2-2; D gene unclear. Germline V CDR1 and CDR2: SGHTA, FQGTGA. CDR3 length: 15 amino acids. The ends were cut back, 5 bases at V and 5 bases at J, with 15 bases in the middle. The CDR3, as DNA: TGTGCCAGCAGCCCACTACTTACGAGGACCGGGGAGCTGTTTTTT. It is translated as CASSPLLTRTGELFF.